Detailed here is one TCR beta chain. The antigen remains unidentified. The read ends 3 residues early relative to the CDR3; the germline J gene fills the gap. Cervical HPV DNA detected by MY09/MY11 PCR, typed by dot-blot. Looked up from germline, CDR1 is GTSNPN and CDR2 is SVGIG (reference sequence). The CDR3 is 15 residues long. After removal of 0 bases from V and 4 bases from J, the junction contained 6 bases not matched to a gene. These data come from a study of T cells in women clearing cervical HPV infection. Study-wide background: Case blood was drawn a median around 150 days after lesion detection.

Clones were read by immunoSEQ multiplex PCR, and TCRdb kept only the in-frame ones, dropping some. This repertoire includes 36,000 or so clones. Study-wide findings and caveats: Timing of associations relative to infection is unclear; T-cell subsets were not isolated. Each sample's T-cell count was unknown, possibly confounding richness.

The rearrangement joins TRBV30 to TRBJ1-5; 7 nucleotides align to TRBD1. The sequence was collected from a woman between 18 and 70 years old with a cervical HPV16 infection that either progressed to CIN3+ or cleared (not recorded which). The material sequenced was blood buffy coat. CDR3 bases read: TGTGCCTGGAGTGTACCGGGACAGAGGAATCAGCCC. The encoded protein is CAWSVPGQRNQP. The complete CDR3 reads CAWSVPGQRNQPQHF.